This TCR beta chain was retrieved from a study of T cell responses to AZD1222 COVID-19 vaccine. Deletions cut 5 bases from V and 8 bases from J, with 15 bases between. Germline CDR1 SGHTA, CDR2 FQGNSA. The CDR3 totals 13 residues. Only in-frame clones appear in the TCRdb table, and some are missing; sequencing was by immunoSEQ multiplex PCR. The sample includes tens of thousands of clones, around nine tenths of them seen just once. Sequences were derived from peripheral blood, sampled 28 days after the second AZD1222 dose. This receptor was obtained from an adult who received the AZD1222 COVID-19 vaccine. The chain has TRBV7-2 and TRBJ1-2; the D gene is possibly TRBD1 (6 bases). Here the CDR3 reads CASSPRQAAGYTF. CDR3 nucleotide sequence: TGTGCCAGCAGCCCACGACAGGCGGCGGGCTACACCTTC.